This T cell receptor (beta chain) comes out of a study of T cell changes during pregnancy in multiple sclerosis. The protocol was immunoSEQ multiplex PCR, while the TCRdb copy is restricted to in-frame clones and leaves out a portion. The table has tens of thousands of clones, roughly nine tenths seen once. This CDR3 contains 17 residues. V gave up 3 bases and J gave up 10 bases; unmatched junction bases: 15. From germline, CDR1 is LNHDA and CDR2 SQIVND (reference sequence). V gene TRBV19 combines with J gene TRBJ1-6; 7 bases fit TRBD1. The sequences come from peripheral blood, collected before pregnancy. The TCR sequence derives from a female donor with multiple sclerosis, enrolled in a pregnancy study. The CDR3 region has the DNA TGTGCCAGTAGTATTGAAGGTGACAGGGTCGGATCCTCACCCCTCCACTTT. This encodes CASSIEGDRVGSSPLHF.